These 8 T cell receptor beta chains originate from one sample sequenced in a study of T cells in women clearing cervical HPV infection. Sequencing was performed with immunoSEQ multiplex PCR; in TCRdb, only in-frame clones are kept and a portion is missing. The sample table sets out over 30,000 clones. The source material was blood buffy coat. These receptors came from a woman between 18 and 69 years old with a cervical HPV16 infection that either progressed to CIN3+ or cleared (not recorded which).

With respect to this clone: The read ends 3 residues early relative to the CDR3; the germline J gene fills the gap. V usage is TRBV30 and J usage is TRBJ1-4; D unclear. CDR1 GTSNPN and CDR2 SVGIG come from the germline V gene (reference sequence). The CDR3 sequence is 13 residues long. CDR3 in amino acids: CAWRRAVNSPLFF. The sequenced part of the CDR3 DNA is TGTGCCTGGAGACGTGCAGTTAATTCACCA.

CDR3 in amino acids: CASSDRGNSPLHF. The sequenced CDR3 bases are TGTGCCAGCAGTGACAGGGGAAATTCACCC. The chain joins TRBV6-4 to TRBJ1-6; D is perhaps TRBD1 (5 bases). The read terminates 3 residues before the CDR3 end, so the remaining end is supplied by the germline J gene. From germline, CDR1 is MRHNA and CDR2 SNTAGT. This CDR3 comprises 13 residues. V was trimmed by 2 bases and J by 7 bases, leaving 6 bases between them.

To note about this clone: The read gets to within 3 residues of the CDR3 end, and the germline J gene fills in the rest. J is TRBJ1-2 and V is TRBV19, with a weak D call TRBD1 (6 bases). This CDR3 has 16 amino acids. CDR1 and CDR2 (germline): LNHDA, SQIVND (reference sequence). The chain's CDR3 is CASSIRGGGSADTYTF. CDR3 DNA, as far as it was read: TGTGCCAGTAGTATAAGGGGGGGCGGGAGTGCAGATACC.

With regard to this clone: Sequencing ends 3 residues short of the CDR3 end; the germline J gene provides the rest. The chain couples TRBV6-1 to TRBJ2-7; D may be TRBD2 (6 bases). The CDR3 contains 14 residues. V was shortened by 2 bases and J by 0 bases, with 8 bases between the two germline ends. Per the germline V gene, CDR1 is MNHNS and CDR2 is SASEGT. The DNA read from the CDR3 is TGTGCCAGCAGTGAATTCGGGGGCTCCTACGAG. It specifies CASSEFGGSYE. The CDR3 reads in full as CASSEFGGSYEQYF.

On this clone itself: With the read ending 3 residues before the CDR3 end, the germline J gene is used to fill in that end. The rearrangement links TRBV7-9 to TRBJ1-2; D remains ambiguous. CDR3 length equals 14 residues. Germline CDR1 and CDR2: SEHNR and FQNEAQ (reference sequence). The CDR3 loop reads CASSHGLASYDYTF. CDR3 DNA (partial): TGTGCCAGCAGCCATGGACTAGCGAGCTACGAC.

On this clone itself: The read halts 3 residues ahead of the CDR3 end, with the missing end drawn from the germline J gene. This chain links TRBV20-1 with TRBJ2-7, with 11 positions matching TRBD1. The CDR3 runs to 14 residues. The trim removed 6 bases at V and 6 bases at J, leaving 10 bases unmatched. From germline, CDR1 is DFQATT and CDR2 SNEGSKA (reference sequence). The covered CDR3 bases are TGCAGTGCACGGGGACAGGGGGACGTCGTCGAG. Residues: CSARGQGDVVE. The entire CDR3 is CSARGQGDVVEQYF.

Concerning this clone itself: The sequence runs out 3 residues before the end of the CDR3; the remainder is reconstructed from the germline J gene. The V and J genes are TRBV20-1 and TRBJ1-6; 7 positions agree with TRBD1. The CDR3 is 16 residues long. The germline CDR1 and CDR2 sequences are DFQATT and SNEGSKA (reference sequence). V was clipped by 0 bases and J by 4 bases; unmatched bases: 6. The CDR3 DNA, read in part, is TGCAGTGCTAGAGATCGGGGACAGACGTATAATTCACCC. Translation gives CSARDRGQTYNSP. The CDR3 as a whole reads CSARDRGQTYNSPLHF.

This chain's CDR3 is CASSEKRTSSLLNEQFF. The sequenced part of the CDR3 DNA is TGTGCCAGCAGTGAAAAGAGGACTAGCAGCCTTTTGAATGAG. The gene calls are TRBV6-1 and TRBJ2-1; 8 bases line up with TRBD2. The read finishes 3 residues shy of the CDR3 end, and the germline J gene is used to complete it. After removal of 2 bases from V and 7 bases from J, the junction contained 13 bases not matched to a gene. Germline loops: CDR1 MNHNS, CDR2 SASEGT. The CDR3 runs 17 residues.